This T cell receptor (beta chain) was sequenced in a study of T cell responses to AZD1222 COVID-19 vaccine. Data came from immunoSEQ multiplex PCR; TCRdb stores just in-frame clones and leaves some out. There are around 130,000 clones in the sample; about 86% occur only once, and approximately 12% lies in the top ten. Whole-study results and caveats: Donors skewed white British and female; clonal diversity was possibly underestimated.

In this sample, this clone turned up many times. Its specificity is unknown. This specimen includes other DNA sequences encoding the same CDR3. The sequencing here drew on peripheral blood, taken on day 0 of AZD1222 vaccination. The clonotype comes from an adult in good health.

The CDR3 protein is CASSERVSEQYF. DNA of the CDR3: TGTGCCAGCAGTGAACGAGTCAGCGAGCAGTACTTC. The chain is built from TRBV6-1 and TRBJ2-7, with D uncertain. The germline V gene encodes CDR1 MNHNS and CDR2 SASEGT. V was pared by 2 bases and J by 6 bases, with 8 bases between. The CDR3 length is 12 residues.